This T cell receptor beta chain derives from a study of blood T cell repertoires in COVID-19. Germline lookup yields CDR1 KGHSH and CDR2 LQKENI. There are 13 residues in the CDR3. Unmatched junction bases numbered 7, after V lost 6 bases and J lost 6 bases. Some clones are missing from TCRdb's copy, which holds only in-frame ones; the method was immunoSEQ multiplex PCR. Among around 250,000 clones listed, roughly 82% were seen once. The TCR comes from a woman between 45 and 60 years old who had recovered from COVID-19. Sequencing used PBMCs or T cells enriched from blood (not recorded which). This chain joins TRBV18 and TRBJ1-2; 7 nucleotides line up with TRBD1. CDR3: CASSQGEMDGYTF. The CDR3 DNA reads TGTGCCAGCTCCCAGGGGGAGATGGATGGCTACACCTTC.